The rows below give T cell receptor beta chains drawn from one sample of a study of T cell responses to AZD1222 COVID-19 vaccine. Clones were sequenced by immunoSEQ multiplex PCR, and TCRdb holds only the in-frame ones, with some missing. Of under 200,000 clones in the sample, more than 80% were seen once. Sequencing used peripheral blood, obtained 28 days after the second dose of the MenACWY control vaccine. Receptors were obtained from an adult who received the MenACWY meningococcal vaccine as a control. Each CDR3 is given with its conserved first and last residue. Fields, in order: V gene, J gene, clone size, D gene, CDR3 protein, CDR3 DNA. The D gene is left open where the match is weak. Only some rows state a clone size, as once, few, many or a class for expanded clones.

TRBV7-2	TRBJ2-7	once	.	CASRYMWADEQYF	TGTGCCAGCAGGTACATGTGGGCCGACGAGCAGTACTTC
TRBV7-2	TRBJ2-7	.	.	CASSLPPYYEQYF	TGTGCCAGCAGCTTACCCCCCTACTACGAGCAGTACTTC
TRBV15	TRBJ2-5	.	.	CATSRNLLVQKTQYF	TGTGCCACCAGCAGGAATCTACTAGTGCAAAAGACCCAGTACTTC
TRBV5-8	TRBJ1-5	.	.	CASSIGGDQPQHF	TGTGCCAGCAGCATTGGTGGTGATCAGCCCCAGCATTTT
TRBV7-2	TRBJ1-1	.	.	CASSSVNTEAFF	TGTGCCAGCAGCTCTGTGAACACTGAAGCTTTCTTT
TRBV7-8	TRBJ2-2	.	TRBD1	CASSLQGARGTGELFF	TGTGCCAGCAGCTTACAGGGGGCTCGGGGCACCGGGGAGCTGTTTTTT
TRBV4-1	TRBJ1-1	.	.	CASSHPDSRNTEAFF	TGCGCCAGCAGCCATCCTGACAGCCGGAACACTGAAGCTTTCTTT
TRBV7-2	TRBJ2-1	.	.	CASSLSPQTHEQFF	TGTGCCAGCAGCTTAAGCCCGCAAACCCATGAGCAGTTCTTC
TRBV3-1/TRBV3-2	TRBJ1-2	.	TRBD1	CASSQEARGHGYTF	TGTGCCAGCAGCCAAGAGGCCAGGGGGCATGGCTACACCTTC
TRBV6-5	TRBJ1-1	.	TRBD1	CASSGQGYTEAFF	TGTGCCAGCTCAGGACAGGGTTACACTGAAGCTTTCTTT
TRBV7-2	TRBJ2-5	.	.	CASSPAAVQETQYF	TGTGCCAGCAGCCCCGCAGCGGTCCAAGAGACCCAGTACTTC
TRBV19	TRBJ1-1	.	.	CASRRLNTEAFF	TGTGCCAGTAGACGGTTGAACACTGAAGCTTTCTTT
TRBV19	TRBJ1-1	.	.	CASSTGFTMNTEAFF	TGTGCCAGTAGTACGGGTTTCACCATGAACACTGAAGCTTTCTTT
TRBV11-2	TRBJ1-2	.	.	CASSLDLSLGSEGLHYGYTF	TGTGCCAGCAGCTTAGATCTATCGTTGGGCAGCGAAGGCTTGCACTATGGCTACACCTTC
TRBV7-3	TRBJ2-3	.	TRBD2	CASSSAGGGDTQYF	TGTGCCAGCAGCTCAGCGGGAGGGGGAGATACGCAGTATTTT
TRBV24-1	TRBJ2-4	.	.	CATPGPTSVAKNIQYF	TGTGCCACACCGGGCCCGACTTCGGTTGCCAAAAACATTCAGTACTTC
TRBV28	TRBJ2-1	.	TRBD2	CASGSGRAVRDEQFF	TGTGCCAGCGGGAGCGGGAGGGCCGTTAGGGATGAGCAGTTCTTC
TRBV5-1	TRBJ1-2	.	.	CASSLDTLTGYTF	TGCGCCAGCAGCTTGGATACTCTAACAGGCTACACCTTC
TRBV5-1	TRBJ1-1	.	.	CASSLAGQDTEAFF	TGCGCCAGCAGCTTGGCCGGGCAGGACACTGAAGCTTTCTTT
TRBV13	TRBJ2-7	.	TRBD2	CASSLSGSGRREQYF	TGTGCCAGCAGCTTAAGTGGTAGCGGGAGGCGCGAGCAGTACTTC
TRBV5-1	TRBJ1-2	.	.	CASSEGLNYGYTF	TGCGCCAGCAGCGAAGGCCTTAACTATGGCTACACCTTC
TRBV6-5	TRBJ2-3	.	.	CASRGLTDTQYF	TGTGCCAGCAGGGGACTCACGGATACGCAGTATTTT
TRBV30	TRBJ1-2	.	TRBD1	CAWRMTGGSYGYTF	TGTGCCTGGAGGATGACAGGGGGCAGCTATGGCTACACCTTC
TRBV5-1	TRBJ2-2	few	TRBD2	CASSLVAGDIGELFF	TGCGCCAGCAGCTTGGTAGCGGGAGACATCGGGGAGCTGTTTTTT
TRBV7-2	TRBJ2-2	.	.	CASRLPNTGELFF	TGTGCCAGCCGACTCCCGAACACCGGGGAGCTGTTTTTT
TRBV7-2	TRBJ1-2	.	TRBD1	CASREAGGAFGYTF	TGTGCCAGCAGGGAAGCAGGGGGCGCGTTTGGCTACACCTTC
TRBV19	TRBJ1-2	.	TRBD1	CASNPRTGNGYTF	TGTGCCAGTAACCCCCGGACAGGCAATGGCTACACCTTC
TRBV7-2	TRBJ1-2	.	TRBD1	CASSSGGTGLYGYTF	TGTGCCAGCAGCTCGGGCGGGACAGGGCTCTATGGCTACACCTTC
TRBV7-8	TRBJ2-1	once	TRBD2	CASSSRGLAENEQFF	TGTGCCAGCAGCTCCAGAGGACTAGCGGAGAATGAGCAGTTCTTC
TRBV30	TRBJ1-1	.	.	CAWSPAGNTEAFF	TGTGCCTGGAGCCCCGCAGGGAACACTGAAGCTTTCTTT
TRBV7-8	TRBJ2-7	once	TRBD1	CASSLGQGGFYEQYF	TGTGCCAGCAGCTTAGGACAGGGGGGATTCTACGAGCAGTACTTC
TRBV29-1	TRBJ2-3	.	.	CSVAQGRNTDTQYF	TGCAGCGTTGCCCAGGGACGGAACACAGATACGCAGTATTTT
TRBV6-5	TRBJ1-6	once	.	CASSYSMGGAGPLHF	TGTGCCAGCAGTTACTCGATGGGGGGGGCTGGGCCCCTCCACTTT
TRBV18	TRBJ2-1	.	TRBD2	CASSPFTSGSIHEQFF	TGTGCCAGCTCACCATTCACTAGCGGGAGTATTCATGAGCAGTTCTTC
TRBV3-1/TRBV3-2	TRBJ2-1	few	TRBD2	CASSQVNFLAGGVNNEQFF	TGTGCCAGCAGCCAAGTGAATTTCCTAGCGGGAGGGGTAAACAATGAGCAGTTCTTC